This T cell receptor beta chain was identified in a study of cytomegalovirus exposure and HLA in healthy donors. Notes on the study in general: The study dropped some indistinguishable V segments, TRBV6-2 and TRBV6-3 among them.

As for this clone: The antigen remains undetermined.

Nominally healthy donors were sampled, though unrecorded immune exposures were likely. V trimming: 7 bases; J trimming: 8 bases; junction bases outside the gene matches: 13. The CDR3 has 15 amino acids. Germline lookup yields CDR1 SQVTM and CDR2 ANQGSEA. PCR involved 60 Vbeta and 13 Jbeta primers. Original data processing: It was a later analysis that counted 83 million or so unique TCR beta chains, of which some 10 million were shared. Assay used: immunoSEQ multiplex PCR; TCRdb lists only in-frame clones, some missing. V, J and clone size derive from that table, while D and trimming were established from the DNA sequence. The data contain about 210,000 clones, around four fifths of them singletons.

The clonotype comes from a woman in her fifties or sixties in good health and CMV-seropositive. The gene calls are TRBV29-1 and TRBJ1-4; 10 bases agree with TRBD1. Sequencing was performed on PBMCs. As DNA, the CDR3 is TGCAGCGCTGGGACAGGGGTAAACGGTTGGGAAAAACTGTTTTTT. It codes for CSAGTGVNGWEKLFF.